This T cell receptor beta chain was identified during a study of OX40 agonist ivuxolimab in advanced cancers. Overall study context: Each patient was given ivuxolimab into a vein every 2 weeks, at 0.01 to 10 mg/kg. Of the participants, approximately 40% had some prior anti-PD-1, anti-PD-L1 or anti-CTLA-4 therapy, which was allowed. General study points: Clonal expansion was seen in CD4+ and CD8+ blood T cells by week 6 at 0.1 to 3.0 mg/kg. Low normalized clonal expansion also occurred in some nonresponding patients.

To note about this clone: Its antigen remains unknown.

The data were produced by immunoSEQ multiplex PCR, yet TCRdb's version contains in-frame clones alone and is incomplete. This sample has 65,000 or so clones, with approximately 90% found just once. Trimming took 1 base from V and 1 from J, leaving 13 bases between them. Germline V gene sequence: CDR1 KGHSH, CDR2 LQKENI. The CDR3 is made up of 16 amino acids. The sequences come from CD4+ or CD8+ T cells sorted from blood, collected in a trial of the OX40 agonist ivuxolimab. The source of this sequence is an adult with an advanced solid tumor such as melanoma, head and neck, liver or kidney cancer. The chain carries TRBV18 and TRBJ1-1; tentative D call: TRBD1 (6 bases). The CDR3 is CASSPLVTGRNTEAFF. The CDR3 DNA reads TGTGCCAGCTCACCACTGGTTACAGGGAGGAACACTGAAGCTTTCTTT.